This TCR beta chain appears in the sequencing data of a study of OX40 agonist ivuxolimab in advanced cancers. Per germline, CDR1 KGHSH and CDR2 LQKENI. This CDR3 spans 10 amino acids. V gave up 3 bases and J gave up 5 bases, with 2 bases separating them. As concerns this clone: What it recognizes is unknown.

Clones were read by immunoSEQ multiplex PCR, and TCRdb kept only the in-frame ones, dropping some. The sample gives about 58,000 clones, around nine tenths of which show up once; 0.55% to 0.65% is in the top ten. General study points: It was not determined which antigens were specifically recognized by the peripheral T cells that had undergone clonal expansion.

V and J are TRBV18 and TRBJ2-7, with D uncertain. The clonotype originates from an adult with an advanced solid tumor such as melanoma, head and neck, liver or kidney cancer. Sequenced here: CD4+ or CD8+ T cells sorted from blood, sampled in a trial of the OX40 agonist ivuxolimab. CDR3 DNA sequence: TGTGCCAGCTCACCCCACGAGCAGTACTTC. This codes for CASSPHEQYF.